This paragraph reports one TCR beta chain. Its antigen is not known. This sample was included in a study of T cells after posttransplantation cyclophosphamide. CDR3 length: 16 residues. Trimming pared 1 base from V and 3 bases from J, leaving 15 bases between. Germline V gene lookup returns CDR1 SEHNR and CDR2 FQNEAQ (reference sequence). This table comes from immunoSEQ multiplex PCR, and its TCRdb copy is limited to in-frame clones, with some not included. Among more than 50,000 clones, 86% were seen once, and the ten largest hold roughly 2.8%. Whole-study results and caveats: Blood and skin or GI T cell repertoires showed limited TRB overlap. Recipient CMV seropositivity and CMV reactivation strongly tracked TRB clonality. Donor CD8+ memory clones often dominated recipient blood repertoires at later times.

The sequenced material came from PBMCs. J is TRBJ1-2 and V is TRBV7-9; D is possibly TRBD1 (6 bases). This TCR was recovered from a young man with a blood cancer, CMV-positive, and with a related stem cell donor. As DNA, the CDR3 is TGTGCCAGCAGCTTAGATCTCAGGGGCGCAGACTATGGCTACACCTTC. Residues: CASSLDLRGADYGYTF.